This T cell receptor beta chain came from a study of shared clonotypes between healthy human individuals. Study results and limitations: Larger estimated richness was generally recorded for naive subsets relative to memory subsets.

About this clone itself: Its antigen is not known.

V was shortened by 1 base and J by 0 bases, with 13 bases between the two germline ends. This CDR3 contains 17 residues. In germline, CDR1 is MGHRA, CDR2 YSYEKL. It was at deep level that the assay was run. Genomic DNA from each subset was divided evenly over several immunoSEQ plates. This table comes from immunoSEQ multiplex PCR, and its TCRdb copy is limited to in-frame clones, with some not included. The table has under 1,100,000 clones, roughly 80% seen once. The chain couples TRBV4-1 to TRBJ1-3; D unclear. The clonotype was recovered from a man aged 18-30 years in good health. Source material: memory CD4+ T cells sorted from blood. Subset meaning: CD45RA-negative fraction. CDR3 sequence reads: CASSQVAGPSSGNTIYF. DNA for the CDR3: TGCGCCAGCAGCCAAGTAGCTGGACCTAGCTCTGGAAACACCATATATTTT.